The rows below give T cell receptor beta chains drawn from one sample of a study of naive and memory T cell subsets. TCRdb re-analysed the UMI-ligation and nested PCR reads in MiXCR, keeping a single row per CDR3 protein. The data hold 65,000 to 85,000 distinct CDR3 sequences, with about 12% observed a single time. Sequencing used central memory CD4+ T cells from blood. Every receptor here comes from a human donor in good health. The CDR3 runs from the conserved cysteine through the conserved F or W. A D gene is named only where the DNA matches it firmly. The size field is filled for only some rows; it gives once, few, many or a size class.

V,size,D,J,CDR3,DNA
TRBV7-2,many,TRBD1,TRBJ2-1,CASSPPGTGYNEQFF,TGTGCCAGCAGCCCGCCCGGGACAGGATACAATGAGCAGTTCTTC
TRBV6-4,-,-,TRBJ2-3,CASSDSGAPTDTQYF,TGTGCCAGCAGTGACTCAGGGGCCCCCACAGATACGCAGTATTTT
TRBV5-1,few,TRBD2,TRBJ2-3,CASSQQPLAGVPDTQYF,TGCGCCAGCAGCCAACAACCACTAGCGGGAGTTCCAGATACGCAGTATTTT
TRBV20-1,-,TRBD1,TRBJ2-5,CSAIRTGVETQYF,TGCAGTGCTATTAGGACAGGGGTAGAGACCCAGTACTTC
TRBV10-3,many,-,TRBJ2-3,CAIRGSGTDTQYF,TGTGCCATCAGGGGTTCGGGGACAGATACGCAGTATTTT
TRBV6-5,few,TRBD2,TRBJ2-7,CASSFAPSGRDPYEQYF,TGTGCCAGCAGTTTCGCCCCAAGCGGGAGGGATCCCTACGAGCAGTACTTC
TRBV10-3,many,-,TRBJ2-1,CAIRRETPGYNEQFF,TGTGCCATCAGGAGAGAGACACCCGGCTACAATGAGCAGTTCTTC
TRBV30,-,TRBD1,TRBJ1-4,CAWGTTGDEKLFF,TGTGCCTGGGGGACGACAGGGGATGAAAAACTGTTTTTT
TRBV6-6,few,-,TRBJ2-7,CASSYQGAQYF,TGTGCCAGCAGTTACCAAGGGGCCCAGTACTTC
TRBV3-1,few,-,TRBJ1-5,CASSPGPSYQPQHF,TGTGCCAGCAGCCCCGGGCCTAGCTATCAGCCCCAGCATTTT
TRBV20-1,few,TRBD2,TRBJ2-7,CSARYLGSSGTRSSYEQYF,TGCAGTGCTAGATATTTAGGTAGTAGCGGGACGAGATCCTCCTACGAGCAGTACTTC
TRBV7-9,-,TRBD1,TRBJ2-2,CAPGQGYTGELFF,TGTGCCCCGGGACAGGGGTACACCGGGGAGCTGTTTTTT